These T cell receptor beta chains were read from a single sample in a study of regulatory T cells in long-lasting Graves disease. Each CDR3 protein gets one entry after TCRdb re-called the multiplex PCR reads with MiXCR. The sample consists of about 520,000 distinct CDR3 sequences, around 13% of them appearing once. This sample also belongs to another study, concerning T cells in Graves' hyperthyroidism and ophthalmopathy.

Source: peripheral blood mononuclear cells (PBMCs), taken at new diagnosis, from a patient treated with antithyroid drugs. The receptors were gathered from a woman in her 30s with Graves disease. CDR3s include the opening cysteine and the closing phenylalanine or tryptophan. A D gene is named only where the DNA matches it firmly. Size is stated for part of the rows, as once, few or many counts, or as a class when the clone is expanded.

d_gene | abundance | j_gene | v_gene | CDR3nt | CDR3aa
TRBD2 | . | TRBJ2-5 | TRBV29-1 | TGCAGCGTTGAACGTCTAGCGGGAAAGAAGACCCAGTACTTC | CSVERLAGKKTQYF
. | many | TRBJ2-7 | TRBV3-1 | TGTGCCAGCAGCCAAACGAACGAGCAGTACTTC | CASSQTNEQYF
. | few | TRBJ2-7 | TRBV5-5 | TGTGCCAGCTTAGGACAGCAAGAAGGAGAGCAGTACTTC | CASLGQQEGEQYF
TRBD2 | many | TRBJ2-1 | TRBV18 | TGTGCCAGCTCACCACCGTCGTCCTTAGGACTAGCGGGAGAGCAGTTCTTC | CASSPPSSLGLAGEQFF
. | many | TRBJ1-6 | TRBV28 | TGTGCCAGCAGACCTCTCGGACAGCTCTATAATTCACCCCTCCACTTT | CASRPLGQLYNSPLHF
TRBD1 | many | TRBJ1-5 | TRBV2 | TGTGCCAGCACTGGGGACAGGGAGCTTAGTATTAGCAATCAGCCCCAGCATTTT | CASTGDRELSISNQPQHF
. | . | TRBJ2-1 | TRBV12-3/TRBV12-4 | TGTGCCAGCAGACCGGACTCCAGCTCCTACAATGAGCAGTTCTTC | CASRPDSSSYNEQFF
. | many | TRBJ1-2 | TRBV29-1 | TGCAGCGTCCCTAGGCACCCCAACTATGGCTACACCTTC | CSVPRHPNYGYTF
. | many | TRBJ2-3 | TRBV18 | TGTGCCAGCTCGCCTCGAAGCATTGGGGATACGCAGTATTTT | CASSPRSIGDTQYF
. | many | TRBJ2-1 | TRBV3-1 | TGTGCCAGCAGCTCCGGAGGTAGGCCCAAGTGGCAGTTCTTC | CASSSGGRPKWQFF
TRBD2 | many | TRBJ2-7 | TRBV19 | TGTGCCAGTAGCTATGTAGCGGGAGGGCCTTCACCCCGGTCTACCTACGAGCAGTACTTC | CASSYVAGGPSPRSTYEQYF
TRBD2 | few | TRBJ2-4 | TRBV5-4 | TGTGCCAGCAGCACCACCGGGACTATCAGAAACATTCAGTACTTC | CASSTTGTIRNIQYF
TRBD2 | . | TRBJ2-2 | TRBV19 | TGTGCCAGTAGCACCGGACTAGCGGGAGTCGGGGAGCTGTTTTTT | CASSTGLAGVGELFF
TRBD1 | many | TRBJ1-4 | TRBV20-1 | TGCAGTGCTAGACAGGGGGCGAGAGAAAAACTGTTTTTT | CSARQGAREKLFF
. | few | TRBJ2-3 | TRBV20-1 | TGCAGTGCTAGAGATCGGACTGGGGGTTCTGATACGCAGTATTTT | CSARDRTGGSDTQYF
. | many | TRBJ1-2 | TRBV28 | TGTGCCAGCAGTTTATGGGGACCGCTTAACTATGGCTACACCTTC | CASSLWGPLNYGYTF
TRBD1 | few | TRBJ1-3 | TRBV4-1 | TGCGCCAGCAGCCCCCGGGACAGGATCTCTGGAAACACCATATATTTT | CASSPRDRISGNTIYF
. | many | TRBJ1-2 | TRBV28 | TGTGCCAGCAGTTTACGGGAACAAGGCGGCTACACCTTC | CASSLREQGGYTF
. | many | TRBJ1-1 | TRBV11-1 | TGTGCCAGCAGCTGGGAGGGGTACACTGAAGCTTTCTTT | CASSWEGYTEAFF
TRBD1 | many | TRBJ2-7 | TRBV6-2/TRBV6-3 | TGTGCCAGCAGTTCTCTGAAGACAGGGACCGGCGAGCAGTACTTC | CASSSLKTGTGEQYF
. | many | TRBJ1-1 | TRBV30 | TGTGCCACCCGGTGGGGGCAGAACACTGAAGCTTTCTTT | CATRWGQNTEAFF
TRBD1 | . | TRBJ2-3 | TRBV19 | TGTGCCAGTAGTAACGCCGGGACAGGGAGTGATACGCAGTATTTT | CASSNAGTGSDTQYF
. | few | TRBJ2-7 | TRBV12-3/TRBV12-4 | TGTGCCAGCACCAACCGGGACGGAGCTTCCTACGAGCAGTACTTC | CASTNRDGASYEQYF
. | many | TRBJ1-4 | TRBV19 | TGTGCCAGTACAAAAGTCAAGTCAGGGAAGGAAAAACTGTTTTTT | CASTKVKSGKEKLFF
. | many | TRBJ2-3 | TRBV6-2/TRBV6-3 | TGTGCCATTGTAAGAGCAGGCACAGATACGCAGTATTTT | CAIVRAGTDTQYF
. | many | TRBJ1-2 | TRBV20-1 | TGCAGTGCTGAATCACAGGGATATGGCTACACCTTC | CSAESQGYGYTF
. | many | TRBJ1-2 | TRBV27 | TGTGCCAGCAGTTTAAAGGGTGACTATGGCTACACCTTC | CASSLKGDYGYTF
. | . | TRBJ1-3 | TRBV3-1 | TGTGCCAGCAGCCAAGTGGTCCGGGACACCATATATTTT | CASSQVVRDTIYF
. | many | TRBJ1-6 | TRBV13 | TGTGCCAGCAGCTCGGGAGTTACCCTCCACTTT | CASSSGVTLHF
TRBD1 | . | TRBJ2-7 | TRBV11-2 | TGTGCCAGCAGGACGGGCACAGGGGTAACCTACGAGCAGTACTTC | CASRTGTGVTYEQYF
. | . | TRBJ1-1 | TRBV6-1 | TGTGCCACCCGGGGGGTAATGAACACTGAAGCTTTCTTT | CATRGVMNTEAFF
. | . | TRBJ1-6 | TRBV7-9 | TGTGCCAGCAGCCCCCTCCGACCCGGGGGTCCCCTCCACTTT | CASSPLRPGGPLHF
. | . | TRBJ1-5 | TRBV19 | TGTGCCAGCAGCCGGACAGTTAGCAATCAGCCCCAGCATTTT | CASSRTVSNQPQHF
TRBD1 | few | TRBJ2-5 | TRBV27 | TGTGCCAGCAGTTTCATCGGGACAGGGGAAAAGACCCAGTACTTC | CASSFIGTGEKTQYF
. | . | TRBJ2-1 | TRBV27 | TGTGCCAGCAGTTTATGGAGCAACAATGAGCAGTTCTTC | CASSLWSNNEQFF
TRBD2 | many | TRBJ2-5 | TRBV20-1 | TGCAGTGCTTCCCGGTGGGGGGGACGATGGTGGGAGACCCAGTACTTC | CSASRWGGRWWETQYF
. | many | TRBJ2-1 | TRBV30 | TGTGCCTGGAACCCAGGGGCCAGCTCCTACAATGAGCAGTTCTTC | CAWNPGASSYNEQFF
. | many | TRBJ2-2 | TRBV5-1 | TGCGCCAGCAGCTTGGGACAGACGAACACCGGGGAGCTGTTTTTT | CASSLGQTNTGELFF
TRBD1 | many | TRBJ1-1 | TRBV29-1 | TGCAGCGTGTCCAGGGGGCAGGGGAACACTGAAGCTTTCTTT | CSVSRGQGNTEAFF
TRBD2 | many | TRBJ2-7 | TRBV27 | TGTGCCAGCAGGGTAGCGGGAGGGTCCTCCTACGAGCAGTACTTC | CASRVAGGSSYEQYF
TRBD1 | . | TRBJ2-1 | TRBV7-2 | TGTGCAACGCAGGCCCAGACAGGGCAGGGTGAGCAGTTCTTC | CATQAQTGQGEQFF
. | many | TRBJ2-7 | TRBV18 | TGTGCCAGCTCACCCCTGACGCGGGGCCACGAGCAGTACTTC | CASSPLTRGHEQYF
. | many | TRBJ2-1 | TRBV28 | TGTGCCAGCCGGTCCTGGAATGAGCAGTTCTTC | CASRSWNEQFF
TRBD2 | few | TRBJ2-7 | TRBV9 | TGTGCCAGCAGCGTAGGGGGGACTAGCGGCTACGAGCAGTACTTC | CASSVGGTSGYEQYF
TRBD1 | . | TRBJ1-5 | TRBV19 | TGTGCCAGTAGTATTGGGACAGGGGCAAATCAGCCCCAGCATTTT | CASSIGTGANQPQHF